The present T cell receptor (beta chain) was sequenced within a study of T cells in Graves' hyperthyroidism and ophthalmopathy. A remark on this clonotype: Its antigen is not known.

Study-level results: In blood, most of the thyroid clonotypes expanded above 0.001 were also present. Ophthalmopathy onset followed model prediction by a median approximately 7 months.

Amplified TCR beta CDR3 regions came from RNA transcripts. The HTBI primer set served for first-round RT-PCR of the TCR CDR3. TCRdb reprocessed the multiplex PCR reads via MiXCR and lists one record per CDR3 protein. Among fewer than 450,000 distinct CDR3 sequences listed, over 13% were seen once. After removal of 0 bases from V and 6 bases from J, the junction contained 7 bases not matched to a gene. The CDR3 totals 16 residues. Germline lookup yields CDR1 SGDLS and CDR2 YYNGEE. Sequencing was performed on blood. The receptor comes from a man aged 50 to 60 with Graves' ophthalmopathy. This chain joins TRBV9 and TRBJ2-2; 8 bases are a match to TRBD2. CDR3 residues: CASSVAGGVDPGELFF. The DNA of the CDR3 is TGTGCCAGCAGCGTAGCCGGGGGGGTAGATCCCGGGGAGCTGTTTTTT.